Following are 16 T cell receptor beta chains from one sample sequenced in a study of beta chain features in type 1 diabetes. Findings and caveats of the study: The study found moderately but significantly shorter TCRB CDR3s in all four CD4+ subsets of Type 1 diabetes patients.

What these receptors recognize is not known. Sequencing targeted expressed TCRB transcripts, as all isolated RNA had been reverse transcribed. Repertoires were generated with immunoSEQ multiplex PCR, while TCRdb's copy carries only in-frame clones and drops some. This repertoire shows around 100,000 clones, 28% found once; its top ten account for about 0.57%. The specimen was central memory CD4+ T cells from blood. The receptor source for this set is a woman aged 18-29 years with type 1 diabetes.

The chain uses TRBV11-2 and TRBJ1-1; 7 nucleotides line up with TRBD1. Germline V CDR1 and CDR2: SGHAT, FQNNGV. The junction had 4 bases not matched to a gene; V was cut back by 5 bases and J by 4 bases. The CDR3 spans 13 residues. In DNA form, the CDR3 reads TGTGCCAGCAGCGGACAGGCGGGCACTGAAGCTTTCTTT. This sequence encodes CASSGQAGTEAFF.

There are a few counts of this clone. This chain connects TRBV30 to TRBJ1-4; TRBD1 might be the D (5 bases). V gave up 4 bases and J gave up 5 bases, with 14 bases separating them. The CDR3 consists of 14 residues. Germline-derived CDR1 and CDR2 are GTSNPN and SVGIG (reference sequence). The CDR3 protein is CAWTLGGRNEKLFF. DNA of the CDR3: TGTGCCTGGACTCTCGGGGGGAGGAATGAAAAACTGTTTTTT.

V and J are TRBV2 and TRBJ2-5, with a possible D match to TRBD1 (6 bases). The CDR3 extends over 13 amino acids. Looked up from germline, CDR1 is SNHLY and CDR2 is FYNNEI. Trimming cost V 6 bases and J 2 bases, with 10 bases left between them. The CDR3 region is CASSRTEQETQYF. The CDR3 bases are TGTGCCAGCAGCCGGACAGAACAAGAGACCCAGTACTTC.

This clone was detected only a few times. The chain has TRBV4-2 and TRBJ2-5; TRBD2 matches at 7 bases. This CDR3 has 13 residues. Looked up from germline, CDR1 is LGHNA and CDR2 is YNFKEQ. J gave up 5 bases and V 2 bases, and 2 bases lay outside the gene matches. CDR3 loop: CASSQSGGETQYF. The CDR3 DNA reads TGTGCCAGCAGCCAATCCGGGGGGGAGACCCAGTACTTC.

This clone was seen only a few times. The rearrangement uses TRBV5-1 and TRBJ1-2, with 10 bases that match TRBD1. The CDR3 spans 13 residues. CDR1 is SGHRS and CDR2 is YFSETQ in the germline V gene. Trimming took 9 bases from V and 8 from J; bases not matched to a gene: 10. The CDR3 DNA reads TGCGCCACCTCGGAGGGACAGGGGATCGGCTACACCTTC. It yields the protein CATSEGQGIGYTF.

With respect to this clone: Distinct nucleotide sequences in the sample also encode this CDR3. V and J are TRBV2 and TRBJ2-7; D gene ambiguous. With 3 bases removed from V and 3 bases from J, the gap between germline ends came to 6 bases. This CDR3 is 12 amino acids long. CDR1 is SNHLY, CDR2 FYNNEI, per germline. CDR3 sequence reads: CASSDRGYEQYF. The CDR3 DNA reads TGTGCCAGCAGTGATCGAGGCTACGAGCAGTACTTC.

This clone was counted only a few times. The chain recombines TRBV10-3 with TRBJ2-2, with 9 bases lining up with TRBD2. This CDR3 has 16 amino acids. Trimming cost V 2 bases and J 6 bases; bases outside gene matches: 7. Germline V gives CDR1 ENHRY, CDR2 SYGVKD. This CDR3 is CAISERAGGSPGELFF. The CDR3 coding sequence is TGTGCCATCAGTGAGAGAGCGGGAGGAAGCCCCGGGGAGCTGTTTTTT.

The chain couples TRBV28 to TRBJ2-1; D possibly corresponds to TRBD1 (6 bases). The V gene's germline CDR1 is MDHEN and CDR2 SYDVKM. CDR3 length: 16 amino acids. V was shortened by 3 bases and J by 4 bases, with 16 bases between the two germline ends. The CDR3 protein is CASSFRMGTQYNEQFF. DNA of the CDR3: TGTGCCAGCAGTTTTAGGATGGGGACACAGTACAATGAGCAGTTCTTC.

This chain uses TRBV6-6 with TRBJ1-2, with TRBD1 identical over 9 bases. CDR1 and CDR2 from the germline V gene are MNHNY and SVGAGI (reference sequence). The CDR3 has 14 residues. V lost 6 bases, J lost 11 bases, and 13 bases stayed unmatched. The CDR3 reads CASRTPGQGFHYTF. The CDR3 DNA is TGTGCCAGCAGAACCCCGGGACAGGGTTTCCATTACACCTTC.

The table lists this clone with a count of one. The rearrangement uses TRBV5-6 and TRBJ2-1, with 10 bases identical to TRBD2. The CDR3 covers 18 residues. V gave up 3 bases and J gave up 1 base; unmatched junction bases: 10. Germline V CDR1 and CDR2: SGHDT, YYEEEE. As DNA, the CDR3 is TGTGCCAGCAGCTGGGGTCGGGCTAGCGGGAGATCCTACAATGAGCAGTTCTTC. This encodes CASSWGRASGRSYNEQFF.

The J gene is TRBJ2-5, the V gene TRBV29-1; possible D gene TRBD2, 6 bases. Trimming removed 4 bases from V and 2 bases from J, with 14 bases in between. CDR1 SQVTM and CDR2 ANQGSEA come from the germline V gene. The CDR3 totals 14 residues. The chain's CDR3 is CSVGSSGFQETQYF. The CDR3 DNA sequence: TGCAGCGTTGGTAGTAGCGGTTTTCAAGAGACCCAGTACTTC. Full variable domain (missing parts from reference TRBV29-1 and TRBJ2-5): SAVISQKPSRDICQRGTSLTIQCQVDSQVTMMFWYRQQPGQSLTLIATANQGSEATYESGFVIDKFPISRPNLTFSTLTVSNMSPEDSSIYLCSVGSSGFQETQYFGPGTRLLVL.

This clone was seen only a few times. The chain employs TRBV7-9 and TRBJ2-1, with D possibly being TRBD2 (6 bases). Per germline, CDR1 SEHNR and CDR2 FQNEAQ (reference sequence). This CDR3 contains 16 residues. V was clipped by 7 bases and J by 5 bases, with 21 bases between them. CDR3 in DNA: TGTGCCAGCACCTACTTGAGGGGCGGGAAAGACAATGAGCAGTTCTTC. Its protein product is CASTYLRGGKDNEQFF.

V usage is TRBV6-5 and J usage is TRBJ2-7, with D maybe TRBD1 (6 bases). Germline loops: CDR1 MNHEY, CDR2 SVGAGI. This CDR3 spans 13 amino acids. Trimming took off 5 bases at V and 2 bases at J, with 10 bases between the two ends. CDR3 residues: CASSKTGAYEQYF. The CDR3 DNA reads as TGTGCCAGCAGTAAGACAGGAGCCTACGAGCAGTACTTC.

This clone was counted ten times or more. The chain uses TRBV11-2 and TRBJ2-2, with TRBD1 identical over 7 bases. The germline gives CDR1 SGHAT, CDR2 FQNNGV. The V and J ends lost 5 bases and 4 bases, in that order; junction bases with no gene match: 4. There are 14 residues in the CDR3. The CDR3 is CASSPGQITGELFF. In DNA form, the CDR3 reads TGTGCCAGCAGCCCGGGACAGATCACCGGGGAGCTGTTTTTT.

This sequence joins TRBV5-1 and TRBJ1-1; D is undetermined. The CDR3 is 18 residues long. Germline-derived CDR1 and CDR2 are SGHRS and YFSETQ. Trimming stripped 0 bases from V and 5 bases from J, with 23 bases between. This chain's CDR3 is CASSLVLRTPPAGTEAFF. CDR3 nucleotides: TGCGCCAGCAGCTTGGTATTAAGGACTCCCCCCGCGGGAACTGAAGCTTTCTTT.

In this sample, this clone turned up a few times. J is TRBJ1-2 and V is TRBV5-4; D is perhaps TRBD1 (6 bases). Deletions cut 4 bases from V and 3 bases from J, with 13 bases between. CDR3 length equals 14 residues. Germline CDR1 reads SGHNT; CDR2 reads YYREEE (reference sequence). Here the CDR3 DNA reads TGTGCCAGCAGCCAGACAGGCCCCTACTATGGCTACACCTTC. Residues: CASSQTGPYYGYTF.